These 18 T cell receptor beta chains were all obtained from the same sample, sequenced in a study of CD8 T cells in Susac syndrome (dated by TCRdb to between 2018 and 2020). Receptor amplification or capture employed the immunoSEQ multiplex PCR assay. RNA was extracted with the RNeasy kit and about 0.45 to 1 ug was reverse transcribed using random hexamers. TCRdb itself trimmed the public reads at Q25 with fastp, ran MiXCR and retained productive beta chains. Rows are unified per CDR3 protein, each entry keeping the most common DNA and genes. The sample has 330,000 or so distinct CDR3 sequences on record, over 75% of them singletons. Jointly, the top ten make up 0.18% of the sample. The sequencing input was CD8+ T cells from PBMCs. The receptor set was obtained from a human donor with multiple sclerosis.

The gene calls are TRBV4-3 and TRBJ2-5; unclear D gene. V lost 0 bases, J lost 4 bases, and 6 bases lay in between. The CDR3 contains 13 residues. The germline V gene has CDR1 LGHNA and CDR2 YSLEER. CDR3 amino acids: CASSQEGTETQYF. The CDR3 DNA is TGCGCCAGCAGCCAAGAAGGTACAGAGACCCAGTACTTC.

In its sample, this clonotype was seen a few times. The chain uses TRBV5-5 and TRBJ2-3, with a possible D match to TRBD2 (6 bases). The CDR3 loop spans 16 amino acids. V lost 4 bases and J lost 0, with 15 bases in between. In germline, CDR1 is SGHKS, CDR2 YYEKEE (reference sequence). CDR3: CASSPGTSASTDTQYF. In nucleotides, the CDR3 is TGTGCCAGCAGCCCCGGGACTTCGGCTAGCACAGATACGCAGTATTTT.

The rearrangement links TRBV19 to TRBJ2-6; no clear D gene. V was clipped by 4 bases and J by 0 bases, with 4 bases between them. Looked up from germline, CDR1 is LNHDA and CDR2 is SQIVND (reference sequence). This CDR3 has 14 amino acids. CDR3 sequence (DNA): TGTGCCAGTAGTAGGGACTCTGGGGCCAACGTCCTGACTTTC. Encoded protein: CASSRDSGANVLTF.

The chain links TRBV20-1 to TRBJ2-5; D perhaps matches TRBD1 (5 bases). V lost 5 bases, J lost 4 bases, and 8 bases lay in between. This CDR3 is built from 11 residues. Germline assignment: CDR1 DFQATT and CDR2 SNEGSKA (reference sequence). The CDR3 DNA reads as TGCAGTGCTGTCAGGGTAGAGACCCAGTACTTC. Amino acid sequence: CSAVRVETQYF.

The chain joins TRBV20-1 to TRBJ1-4; D might be TRBD1 (6 bases). With 0 bases removed from V and 7 bases from J, the gap between germline ends came to 24 bases. The CDR3 consists of 18 residues. The V gene's germline CDR1 is DFQATT and CDR2 SNEGSKA (reference sequence). The CDR3 DNA sequence: TGCAGTGCTAGAGAATATACTACTGCCCAGGGGTCTCTTGAAAAACTGTTTTTT. Translating it yields CSAREYTTAQGSLEKLFF.

V and J are TRBV4-3 and TRBJ1-3; perhaps TRBD1 as D (5 bases). The CDR3 contains 15 residues. The ends were cut back, 1 base at V and 0 bases at J, with 7 bases in the middle. The germline V gene encodes CDR1 LGHNA and CDR2 YSLEER. CDR3 amino acids: CASSQGQLSGNTIYF. CDR3 nucleotides: TGCGCCAGCAGCCAAGGACAGCTCTCTGGAAACACCATATATTTT.

The chain uses TRBV7-8 and TRBJ2-7, with 12 positions matching TRBD1. This CDR3 contains 17 residues. Trimming took 5 bases from V and 5 from J; bases not matched to a gene: 13. Germline loops: CDR1 SGHVS, CDR2 FQNEAQ. The CDR3 region has the DNA TGTGCCAGCAGCCCCCGCGATATGGGGACAGGGGGCCACGAGCAGTACTTC. It codes for CASSPRDMGTGGHEQYF. Full variable domain (rest looked up from reference TRBV7-8 and TRBJ2-7): GAGVSQSPRYKVAKRGQDVALRCDPISGHVSLFWYQQALGQGPEFLTYFQNEAQLDKSGLPSDRFFAERPEGSVSTLKIQRTQQEDSAVYLCASSPRDMGTGGHEQYFGPGTRLTVT.

The rearrangement uses TRBV30 and TRBJ2-5; 11 nucleotides line up with TRBD2. This CDR3 is 14 amino acids long. The germline CDR1 and CDR2 sequences are GTSNPN and SVGIG (reference sequence). With V trimmed by 4 bases and J by 4 bases, 5 bases remained unmatched. The CDR3 region has the DNA TGTGCCTGGACTTTAGCGGGAGGGACAGAGACCCAGTACTTC. Amino acid sequence: CAWTLAGGTETQYF.

This rearrangement joins TRBV15 to TRBJ2-1; 9 bases match TRBD1. The CDR3 is 14 amino acids. Germline lookup yields CDR1 LNHNV and CDR2 YYDKDF (reference sequence). The V and J ends lost 7 bases and 6 bases, in that order; junction bases with no gene match: 7. The CDR3 bases are TGTGCCACCACCCCGGGGGACAGGGCCAATGAGCAGTTCTTC. Its translation: CATTPGDRANEQFF.

The chain has TRBV5-6 and TRBJ2-1; 10 bases match TRBD1. CDR3 length equals 15 residues. CDR1 and CDR2 from the germline V gene are SGHDT and YYEEEE. V trimming: 7 bases; J trimming: 3 bases; junction bases outside the gene matches: 7. The DNA of the CDR3 is TGTGCCAGCTCCTCGTGGACAGGGGGCTACAATGAGCAGTTCTTC. Protein: CASSSWTGGYNEQFF.

The chain couples TRBV6-4 to TRBJ2-1; TRBD2 matches at 10 bases. Trimming took 5 bases from V and 9 from J; bases not matched to a gene: 10. The CDR3 spans 15 residues. Germline CDR1 and CDR2: MRHNA and SNTAGT. In DNA form, the CDR3 reads TGTGCCAGCAGTTCCCAGCGGGGGGGCAATAGTGAGCAGTTCTTC. It is translated as CASSSQRGGNSEQFF.

The chain uses TRBV5-8 and TRBJ2-2; either TRBD1 or TRBD2 may fit D (5 bases each). The CDR3 is 16 amino acids. Looked up from germline, CDR1 is SGHTS and CDR2 is YDEGEE. V shed 4 bases and J shed 1 base, with 14 bases lying between them. The CDR3 loop reads CASSPWDQRNTGELFF. CDR3 DNA: TGTGCCAGCAGCCCCTGGGACCAAAGGAACACCGGGGAGCTGTTTTTT.

The chain combines TRBV6-1 with TRBJ2-3, with a possible D match to TRBD2 (6 bases). The V and J ends lost 0 bases and 0 bases respectively, with 13 bases between them. The germline V gene has CDR1 MNHNS and CDR2 SASEGT. The CDR3 contains 17 residues. The DNA for the CDR3 is TGTGCCAGCAGTGAAGCTACGGCGGGGCGAAGCACAGATACGCAGTATTTT. It translates to CASSEATAGRSTDTQYF.

The J gene is TRBJ2-7, the V gene TRBV30, with D tentatively TRBD2 (7 bases). V lost 1 base, J lost 5 bases, and 18 bases lay in between. From germline, CDR1 is GTSNPN and CDR2 SVGIG (reference sequence). The length of the CDR3 is 15 residues. The chain's CDR3 is CAWSAGAGATDEQYF. The CDR3 coding sequence is TGTGCCTGGAGTGCGGGGGCGGGGGCGACCGACGAGCAGTACTTC.

V gene TRBV27 combines with J gene TRBJ2-1; D is possibly TRBD2 (6 bases). CDR1 is MNHEY, CDR2 SMNVEV, per germline (reference sequence). The CDR3 has 14 amino acids. The germline V and J ends were trimmed by 7 bases and 5 bases, with 15 bases remaining between them. The CDR3 protein is CASTWGDSHNEQFF. The DNA of the CDR3 is TGTGCCAGCACCTGGGGGGATTCGCACAATGAGCAGTTCTTC.

This sequence joins TRBV29-1 and TRBJ1-5, with D unresolved. Trimming took 7 bases from V and 0 from J, leaving 13 bases between them. Germline CDR1 reads SQVTM; CDR2 reads ANQGSEA. This CDR3 region has 14 residues. The CDR3 DNA sequence: TGCAGCGCGATTGACGGCATTAGCAATCAGCCCCAGCATTTT. Its protein product is CSAIDGISNQPQHF. Drawing the rest from reference TRBV29-1 and TRBJ1-5, the complete variable domain is SAVISQKPSRDICQRGTSLTIQCQVDSQVTMMFWYRQQPGQSLTLIATANQGSEATYESGFVIDKFPISRPNLTFSTLTVSNMSPEDSSIYLCSAIDGISNQPQHFGDGTRLSIL.

The genes are TRBV15 and TRBJ2-7; the match to TRBD1 covers 9 bases. Germline CDR1 is LNHNV and CDR2 is YYDKDF (reference sequence). The trim removed 3 bases at V and 3 bases at J, leaving 9 bases unmatched. This CDR3 has 16 amino acids. The CDR3 DNA reads as TGTGCCACCAGCAGCGGGTCGGGACAGGGAGGCTACGAGCAGTACTTC. Translation: CATSSGSGQGGYEQYF.

V gene TRBV11-2 combines with J gene TRBJ1-6, with TRBD1 identical over 9 bases. Germline trimming cut 5 bases from V and 8 bases from J; bases unmatched to any gene: 4. This CDR3 spans 14 amino acids. Germline CDR1 and CDR2: SGHAT and FQNNGV. This chain's CDR3 is CASSLGQGHSPLHF. CDR3 nucleotide sequence: TGTGCCAGCAGCCTGGGACAGGGCCATTCACCCCTCCACTTT.